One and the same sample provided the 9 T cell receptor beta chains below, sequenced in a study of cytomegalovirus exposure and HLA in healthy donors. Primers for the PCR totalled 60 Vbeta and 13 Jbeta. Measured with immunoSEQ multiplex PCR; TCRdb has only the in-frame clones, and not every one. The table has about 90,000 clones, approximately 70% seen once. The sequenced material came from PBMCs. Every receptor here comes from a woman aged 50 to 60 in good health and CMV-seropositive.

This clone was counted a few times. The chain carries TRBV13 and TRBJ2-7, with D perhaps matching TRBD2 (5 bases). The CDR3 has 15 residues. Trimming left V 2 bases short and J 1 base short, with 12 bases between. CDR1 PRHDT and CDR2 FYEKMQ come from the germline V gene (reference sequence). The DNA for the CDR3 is TGTGCCAGCAGCTTACAAGAGGGTCGGTCCTACGAGCAGTACTTC. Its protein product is CASSLQEGRSYEQYF. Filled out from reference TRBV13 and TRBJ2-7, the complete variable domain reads AAGVIQSPRHLIKEKRETATLKCYPIPRHDTVYWYQQGPGQDPQFLISFYEKMQSDKGSIPDRFSAQQFSDYHSELNMSSLELGDSALYFCASSLQEGRSYEQYFGPGTRLTVT.

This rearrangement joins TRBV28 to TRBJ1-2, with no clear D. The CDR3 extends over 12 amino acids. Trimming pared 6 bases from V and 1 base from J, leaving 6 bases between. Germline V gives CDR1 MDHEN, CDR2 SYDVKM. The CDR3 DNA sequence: TGTGCCAGCAGCGACTATAACTATGGCTACACCTTC. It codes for CASSDYNYGYTF.

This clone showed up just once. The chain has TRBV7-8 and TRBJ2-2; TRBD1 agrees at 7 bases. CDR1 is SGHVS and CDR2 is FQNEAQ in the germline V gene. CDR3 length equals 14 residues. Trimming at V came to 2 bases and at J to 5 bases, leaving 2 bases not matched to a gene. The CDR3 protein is CASSLTGVTGELFF. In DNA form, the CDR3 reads TGTGCCAGCAGCTTAACAGGGGTAACCGGGGAGCTGTTTTTT.

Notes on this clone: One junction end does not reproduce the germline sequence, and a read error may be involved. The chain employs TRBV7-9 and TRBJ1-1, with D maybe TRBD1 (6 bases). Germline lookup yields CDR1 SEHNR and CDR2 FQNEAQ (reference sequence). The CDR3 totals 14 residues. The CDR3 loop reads CASSLARRQDPKSF. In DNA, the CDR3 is TGTGCCAGCAGCTTAGCGAGGCGACAGGACCCCAAGTCCTTT.

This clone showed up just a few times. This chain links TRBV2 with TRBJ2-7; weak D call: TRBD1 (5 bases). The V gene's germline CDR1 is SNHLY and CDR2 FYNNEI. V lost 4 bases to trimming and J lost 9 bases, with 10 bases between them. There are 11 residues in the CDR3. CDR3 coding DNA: TGTGCCAGCAGTGCAGGGTCTGGGCAGTACTTC. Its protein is CASSAGSGQYF.

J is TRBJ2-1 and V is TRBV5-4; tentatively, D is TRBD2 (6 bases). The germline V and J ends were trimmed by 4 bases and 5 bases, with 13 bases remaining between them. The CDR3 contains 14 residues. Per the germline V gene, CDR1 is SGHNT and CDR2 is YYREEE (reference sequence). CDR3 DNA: TGTGCCAGCAGCCCGCGGCGGGGTGACAATGAGCAGTTCTTC. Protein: CASSPRRGDNEQFF. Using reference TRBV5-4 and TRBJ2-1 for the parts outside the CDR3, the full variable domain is ETGVTQSPTHLIKTRGQQVTLRCSSQSGHNTVSWYQQALGQGPQFIFQYYREEENGRGNFPPRFSGLQFPNYSSELNVNALELDDSALYLCASSPRRGDNEQFFGPGTRLTVL.

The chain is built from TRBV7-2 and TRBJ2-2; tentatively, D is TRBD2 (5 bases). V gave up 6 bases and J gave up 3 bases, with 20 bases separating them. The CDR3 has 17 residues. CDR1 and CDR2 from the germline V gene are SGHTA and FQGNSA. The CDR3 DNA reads TGTGCCAGCAGTGTAGTGGCGGGCGCCCGGGACACCGGGGAGCTGTTTTTT. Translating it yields CASSVVAGARDTGELFF.

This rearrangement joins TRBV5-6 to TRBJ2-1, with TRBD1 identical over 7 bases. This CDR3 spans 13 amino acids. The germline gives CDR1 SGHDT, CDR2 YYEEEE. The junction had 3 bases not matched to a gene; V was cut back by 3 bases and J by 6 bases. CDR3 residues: CASSSNRGNEQFF. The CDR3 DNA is TGTGCCAGCAGCTCGAACAGGGGCAATGAGCAGTTCTTC.

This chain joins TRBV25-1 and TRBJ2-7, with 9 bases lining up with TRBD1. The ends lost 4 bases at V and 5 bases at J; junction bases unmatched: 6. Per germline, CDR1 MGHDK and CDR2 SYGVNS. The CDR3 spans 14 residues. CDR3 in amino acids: CASSAPQGAHEQYF. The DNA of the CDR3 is TGTGCCAGCAGTGCCCCACAGGGGGCCCACGAGCAGTACTTC.